This record looks at one T cell receptor beta chain sequence and its context. The data were taken from a study of blood T cell repertoires in COVID-19. Background on the study: Sources were T cells, B-cell-depleted T cells, or PBMCs; the material itself was cDNA or gDNA.

In the original processing: Amplification with reference gene primers provided the estimates of nucleated cell counts. The data were produced by immunoSEQ multiplex PCR, yet TCRdb's version contains in-frame clones alone and is incomplete. The V and J calls and clone size are taken from that table; D and trimming were inferred from the DNA. The sample includes a few hundred thousand clones, around nine tenths seen only once; the top ten take approximately 0.84%. The source is a young man with acute or convalescent COVID-19. Sequenced material: peripheral blood.

In DNA form, the CDR3 reads TGTGCCAGCGCCCAAGGGGGAGGAACCAATGAGCAGTTCTTC. Encoded protein: CASAQGGGTNEQFF. This chain joins TRBV3-1 (or the pseudogene TRBV3-2) and TRBJ2-1; D is tentatively TRBD1 or TRBD2 (6 bases each). The V end lost 8 bases, the J end lost 6 bases, and 17 bases lay between the germline ends. The CDR3 is 14 amino acids. The germline CDR1 and CDR2 sequences are LGHDT and YNNKEL (reference sequence).